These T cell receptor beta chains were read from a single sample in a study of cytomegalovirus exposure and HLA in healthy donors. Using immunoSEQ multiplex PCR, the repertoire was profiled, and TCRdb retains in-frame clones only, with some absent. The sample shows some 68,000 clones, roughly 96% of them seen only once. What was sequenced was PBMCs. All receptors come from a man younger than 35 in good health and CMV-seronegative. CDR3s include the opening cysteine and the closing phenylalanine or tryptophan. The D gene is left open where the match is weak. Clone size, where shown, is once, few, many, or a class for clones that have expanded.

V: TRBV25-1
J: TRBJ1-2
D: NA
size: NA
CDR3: CASSRGVSSHGYTF
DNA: TGTGCCAGCAGCAGGGGAGTATCGTCTCATGGCTACACCTTC

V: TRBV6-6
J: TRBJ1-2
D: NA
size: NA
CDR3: CASSYGGEGNYGYTF
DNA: TGTGCCAGCAGTTATGGGGGGGAGGGGAACTATGGCTACACCTTC

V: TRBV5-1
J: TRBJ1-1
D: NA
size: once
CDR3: CASSFAGGAGTEAFF
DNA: TGCGCCAGCAGCTTCGCCGGGGGGGCTGGGACTGAAGCTTTCTTT

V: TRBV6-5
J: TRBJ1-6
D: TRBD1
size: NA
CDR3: CASAPGQGVTPLHF
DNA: TGTGCCAGCGCCCCGGGACAGGGGGTAACACCCCTCCACTTT

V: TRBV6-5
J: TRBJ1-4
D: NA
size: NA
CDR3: CASSWTASSGKLFF
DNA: TGTGCCAGCAGCTGGACAGCGAGTAGTGGAAAACTGTTTTTT

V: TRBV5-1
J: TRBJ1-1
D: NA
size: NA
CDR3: CASYSGPVNTEAFF
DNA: TGCGCCTCATATAGCGGCCCCGTGAACACTGAAGCTTTCTTT

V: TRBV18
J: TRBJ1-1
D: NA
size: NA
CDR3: CASSPSLGGGTEAFF
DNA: TGTGCCAGCTCACCAAGTCTGGGGGGGGGAACTGAAGCTTTCTTT

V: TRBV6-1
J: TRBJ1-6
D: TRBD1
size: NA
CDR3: CASSEGTGDNSPLHF
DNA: TGTGCCAGCAGTGAGGGGACAGGGGACAATTCACCCCTCCACTTT

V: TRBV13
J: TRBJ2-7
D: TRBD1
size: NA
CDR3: CASSLGDRRYEQYF
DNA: TGTGCCAGCAGCTTAGGGGACAGGCGCTACGAGCAGTACTTC

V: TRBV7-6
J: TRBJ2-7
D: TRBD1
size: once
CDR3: CASSPQTGTSYEQYF
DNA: TGTGCCAGCAGCCCCCAGACAGGGACCTCCTACGAGCAGTACTTC

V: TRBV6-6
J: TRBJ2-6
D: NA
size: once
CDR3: CASSPDIAVLTF
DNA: TGTGCCAGCAGCCCTGACATCGCCGTCCTGACTTTC

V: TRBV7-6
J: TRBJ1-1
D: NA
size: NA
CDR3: CASSPGLANTEAFF
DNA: TGTGCCAGCAGCCCCGGTCTAGCTAACACTGAAGCTTTCTTT

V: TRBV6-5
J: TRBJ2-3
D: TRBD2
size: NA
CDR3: CARGTSGSADTQYF
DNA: TGTGCCAGAGGGACTAGCGGGTCCGCAGATACGCAGTATTTT

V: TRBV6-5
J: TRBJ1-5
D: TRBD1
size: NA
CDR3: CASSPDRDLQPQHF
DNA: TGTGCCAGCAGTCCGGACAGGGACCTACAGCCCCAGCATTTT

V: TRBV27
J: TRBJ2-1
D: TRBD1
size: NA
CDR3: CASSMGQGPNEQFF
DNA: TGTGCCAGCAGTATGGGACAGGGGCCAAATGAGCAGTTCTTC

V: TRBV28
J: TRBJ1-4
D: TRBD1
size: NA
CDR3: CASSETGTGDEKLFF
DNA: TGTGCCAGCAGTGAAACCGGGACAGGGGATGAAAAACTGTTTTTT

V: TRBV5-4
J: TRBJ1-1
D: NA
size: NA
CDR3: CASSRFMSAFF
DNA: TGTGCCAGCAGCCGCTTTATGAGCGCTTTCTTT

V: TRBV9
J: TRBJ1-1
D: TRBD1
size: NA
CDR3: CASSISGGWTEAFF
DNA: TGTGCCAGCAGCATTTCAGGGGGTTGGACTGAAGCTTTCTTT

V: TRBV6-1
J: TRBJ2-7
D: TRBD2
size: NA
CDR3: CASSERGAAREQYF
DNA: TGTGCCAGCAGTGAGCGGGGGGCCGCGCGCGAGCAGTACTTC

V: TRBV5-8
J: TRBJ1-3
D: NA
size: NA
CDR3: CASSLGSSSGNTIYF
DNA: TGTGCCAGCAGCCTCGGTTCGAGCTCTGGAAACACCATATATTTT

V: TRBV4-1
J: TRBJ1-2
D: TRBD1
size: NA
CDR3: CASSLGQAVGYTF
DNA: TGCGCCAGCAGCCTCGGACAGGCTGTGGGCTACACCTTC

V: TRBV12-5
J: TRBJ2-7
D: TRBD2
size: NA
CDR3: CASGLGLAGVGEQYF
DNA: TGTGCTAGTGGTTTAGGTCTAGCGGGAGTCGGCGAGCAGTACTTC

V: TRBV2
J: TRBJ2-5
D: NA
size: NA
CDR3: CASNTQGFEGETQYF
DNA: TGTGCCAGCAATACTCAGGGGTTCGAGGGAGAGACCCAGTACTTC

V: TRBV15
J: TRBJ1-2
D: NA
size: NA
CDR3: CATSRETGYGYTF
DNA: TGTGCCACCAGCAGAGAAACAGGCTATGGCTACACCTTC

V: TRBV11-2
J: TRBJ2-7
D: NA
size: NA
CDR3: CASSSQNYEQYF
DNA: TGTGCCAGCAGCTCCCAGAACTACGAGCAGTACTTC

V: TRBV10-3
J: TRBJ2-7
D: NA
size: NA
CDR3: CAISSGSYEQYF
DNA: TGTGCCATCAGTAGCGGCTCCTACGAGCAGTACTTC

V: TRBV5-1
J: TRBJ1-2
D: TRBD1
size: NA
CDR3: CASSPVTGGYGYTF
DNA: TGCGCCAGCAGCCCTGTTACAGGGGGCTATGGCTACACCTTC

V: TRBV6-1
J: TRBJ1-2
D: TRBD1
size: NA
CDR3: CASSEEVGGSYGYTF
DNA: TGTGCCAGCAGTGAAGAAGTAGGGGGCAGCTATGGCTACACCTTC

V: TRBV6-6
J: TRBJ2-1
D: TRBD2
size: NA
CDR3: CASSLTGGGNEQFF
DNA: TGTGCCAGCAGTTTGACGGGAGGAGGCAATGAGCAGTTCTTC

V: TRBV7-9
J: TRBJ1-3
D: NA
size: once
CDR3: CASSLVAGNGNTIYF
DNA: TGTGCCAGCAGCTTAGTGGCAGGGAACGGAAACACCATATATTTT

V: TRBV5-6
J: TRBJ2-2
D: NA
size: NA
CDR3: CASSLGLQGWNTGELFF
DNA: TGTGCCAGCAGCTTGGGGTTACAGGGATGGAACACCGGGGAGCTGTTTTTT

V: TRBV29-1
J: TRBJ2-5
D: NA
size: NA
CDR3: CSSRQQETQYF
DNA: TGCAGCTCTAGACAGCAAGAGACCCAGTACTTC

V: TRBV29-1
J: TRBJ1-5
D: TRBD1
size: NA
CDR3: CSVLNRGRGNQPQHF
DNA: TGCAGCGTTCTAAACAGGGGGCGAGGCAATCAGCCCCAGCATTTT

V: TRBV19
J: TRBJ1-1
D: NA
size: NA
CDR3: CASSLGQKNTEAFF
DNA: TGTGCCAGTAGTTTAGGGCAGAAAAACACTGAAGCTTTCTTT

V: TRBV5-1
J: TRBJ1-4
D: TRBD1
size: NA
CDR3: CASSSDRGLTNEKLFF
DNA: TGCGCCAGCAGCTCGGACAGGGGGCTTACTAATGAAAAACTGTTTTTT

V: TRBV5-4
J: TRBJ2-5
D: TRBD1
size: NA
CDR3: CASSKDRGEETQYF
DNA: TGTGCCAGCAGCAAAGACAGGGGGGAGGAGACCCAGTACTTC

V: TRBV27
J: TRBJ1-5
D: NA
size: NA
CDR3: CASSPRVNNQPQHF
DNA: TGTGCCAGCAGTCCGAGGGTTAACAATCAGCCCCAGCATTTT

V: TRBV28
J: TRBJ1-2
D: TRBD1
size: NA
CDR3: CASSLLRQGYGYTF
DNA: TGTGCCAGCAGTTTATTACGACAGGGATATGGCTACACCTTC

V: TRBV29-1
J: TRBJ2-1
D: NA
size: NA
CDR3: CSVQKELNRGEQFF
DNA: TGCAGCGTTCAAAAGGAATTGAATCGAGGGGAGCAGTTCTTC

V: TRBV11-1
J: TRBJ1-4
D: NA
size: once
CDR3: CASSLRGVNEKLFF
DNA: TGTGCCAGCAGCCTCCGGGGAGTTAATGAAAAACTGTTTTTT

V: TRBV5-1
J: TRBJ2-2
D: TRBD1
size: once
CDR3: CASSSGQGEGTGELFF
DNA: TGCGCCAGCAGCTCCGGACAGGGCGAGGGGACCGGGGAGCTGTTTTTT

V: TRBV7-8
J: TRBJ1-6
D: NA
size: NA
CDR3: CASSRSLQGNSPLHF
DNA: TGTGCCAGCAGCCGCTCATTACAGGGTAATTCACCCCTCCACTTT

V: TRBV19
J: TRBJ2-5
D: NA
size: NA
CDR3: CASSRYQETQYF
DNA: TGTGCCAGTAGTCGTTACCAAGAGACCCAGTACTTC

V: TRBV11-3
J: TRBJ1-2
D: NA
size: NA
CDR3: CASSLARETGYTF
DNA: TGTGCCAGCAGCTTAGCCAGGGAAACTGGCTACACCTTC

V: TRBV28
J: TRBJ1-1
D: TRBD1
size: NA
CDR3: CATYRGQGEAFF
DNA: TGTGCCACGTACCGGGGACAGGGTGAAGCTTTCTTT

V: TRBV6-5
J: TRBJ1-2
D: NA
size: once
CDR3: CASSRHRNYGYTF
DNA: TGTGCCAGCAGCCGACATCGTAACTATGGCTACACCTTC

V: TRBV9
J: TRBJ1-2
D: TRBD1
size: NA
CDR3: CASSVDRIPNYGYTF
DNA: TGTGCCAGCAGCGTGGACAGGATTCCTAACTATGGCTACACCTTC

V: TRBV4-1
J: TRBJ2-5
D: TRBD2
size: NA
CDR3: CASSPSSGSRETQYF
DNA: TGCGCCAGCAGCCCCTCTAGCGGGAGTCGGGAGACCCAGTACTTC

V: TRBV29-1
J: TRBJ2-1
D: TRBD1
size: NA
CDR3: CSVEPGQGWNEQFF
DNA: TGCAGCGTTGAGCCGGGACAGGGATGGAATGAGCAGTTCTTC

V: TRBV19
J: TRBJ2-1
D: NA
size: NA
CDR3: CASSSGGLGEQFF
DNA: TGTGCCAGTAGTAGTGGGGGACTGGGTGAGCAGTTCTTC

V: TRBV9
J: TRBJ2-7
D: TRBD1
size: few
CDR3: CASSVADRAYEQYF
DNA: TGTGCCAGCAGCGTAGCGGACAGGGCCTACGAGCAGTACTTC

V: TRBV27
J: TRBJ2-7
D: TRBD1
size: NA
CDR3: CASSYRGQSYEQYF
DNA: TGTGCCAGCAGTTACAGGGGCCAGTCCTACGAGCAGTACTTC

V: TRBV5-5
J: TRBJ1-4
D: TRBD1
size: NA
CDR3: CASSRDRESEKLFF
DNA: TGTGCCAGCAGCCGGGACAGGGAGAGTGAAAAACTGTTTTTT

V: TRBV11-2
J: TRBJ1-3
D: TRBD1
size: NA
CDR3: CASSLSGTGTGNTIYF
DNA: TGTGCCAGCAGCTTATCGGGGACAGGGACCGGAAACACCATATATTTT

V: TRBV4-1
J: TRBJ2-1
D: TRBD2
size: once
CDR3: CASSQEPSGRMGEQFF
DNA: TGCGCCAGCAGCCAAGAGCCTAGCGGGAGAATGGGTGAGCAGTTCTTC

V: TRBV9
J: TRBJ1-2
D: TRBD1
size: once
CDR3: CASTRGTVVNYGYTF
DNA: TGTGCCAGCACCCGTGGGACAGTAGTAAACTATGGCTACACCTTC